Each of the 6 T cell receptor beta chains below was sequenced from the same sample in a study of shared clonotypes between healthy human individuals. Clones were sequenced by immunoSEQ multiplex PCR, and TCRdb holds only the in-frame ones, with some missing. This sample yields about 1 million clones, of which roughly 80% are seen a single time; approximately 1.5% belongs to the top ten. Sequenced: memory CD4+ T cells sorted from blood. Documented subset: CD45RA-negative fraction. These receptors originate from a man aged 18 to 29 in good health.

Comment on this clone: This CDR3 is also generated by other DNA sequences in the sample. The chain uses TRBV5-1 and TRBJ2-7; 7 bases match TRBD2. Germline-derived CDR1 and CDR2 are SGHRS and YFSETQ. The CDR3 runs to 15 residues. V was clipped by 0 bases and J by 2 bases; unmatched bases: 5. The CDR3 coding sequence is TGCGCCAGCAGCTTGGAGGCGGGAGCAACCTACGAGCAGTACTTC. This sequence encodes CASSLEAGATYEQYF.

Comments on this clone: The junction shows a germline mismatch at one end, possibly a read error. The J gene is TRBJ1-2, the V gene TRBV19, with unresolved D. Looked up from germline, CDR1 is LNHDA and CDR2 is SQIVND (reference sequence). The CDR3 loop spans 14 amino acids. The CDR3 DNA is TGTGCCAGTACAACTGGGCCCCCTAACTATCGCTACACCTTC. Translation gives CASTTGPPNYRYTF.

This chain links TRBV5-1 with TRBJ1-2; D is undetermined. Trimming removed 1 base at V and 8 bases at J, with 12 bases between. CDR1 and CDR2 from the germline V gene are SGHRS and YFSETQ. CDR3 size: 13 residues. CDR3 residues: CASSLSGDSGYTF. In nucleotides, the CDR3 is TGCGCCAGCAGCTTGAGCGGAGACTCGGGCTACACCTTC.

This clone has a handful of counts. The gene calls are TRBV27 and TRBJ1-2; 10 bases line up with TRBD1. V was pared by 6 bases and J by 4 bases, with 8 bases of the junction left unmatched. This CDR3 comprises 15 residues. Germline-derived CDR1 and CDR2 are MNHEY and SMNVEV (reference sequence). The CDR3 sequence is CASRHEWTGGYGYTF. CDR3 nucleotide sequence: TGTGCCAGCAGGCATGAATGGACAGGGGGCTATGGCTACACCTTC.

The genes are TRBV6-6 and TRBJ1-3; D remains ambiguous. V was pared by 7 bases and J by 2 bases, with 9 bases between. Germline V CDR1 and CDR2: MNHNY, SVGAGI (reference sequence). The CDR3 is 13 amino acids. The CDR3 nucleotides are TGTGCCAGCACCAGGACGGCTGGAAACACCATATATTTT. Protein product: CASTRTAGNTIYF.

The chain uses TRBV5-1 and TRBJ2-3, with 10 bases fitting TRBD2. The CDR3 is made up of 15 amino acids. Germline V gene data show CDR1 as SGHRS and CDR2 as YFSETQ. V trimming: 3 bases; J trimming: 3 bases; junction bases outside the gene matches: 4. The CDR3, as DNA: TGCGCCAGCAGCTCGGCTAGCGGGGGTACAGATACGCAGTATTTT. Its protein product is CASSSASGGTDTQYF.